Shown below are 30 T cell receptor beta chains from a single sample sequenced in a study of CD8+CD57+ T cells in acquired aplastic anemia. The TCR beta profiling, which covered VDJ combination and CDR3 sequence, was carried out using genomic DNA as the template. From the reads, TCRdb called clonotypes with MiXCR, one entry per CDR3 protein. The repertoire holds approximately 130,000 distinct CDR3 sequences, with 41% as singletons. Sequenced sample: sorted CD4+, CD8+, or CD8+CD57+ T cells (not recorded which) from PBMCs. The source of these receptors is a human donor in good health, serving as a control.

This clonotype has at least ten counts. The genes are TRBV3-1 and TRBJ2-3; possible D gene TRBD2, 6 bases. This CDR3 has 15 residues. Germline values: CDR1 LGHDT, CDR2 YNNKEL (reference sequence). V was shortened by 1 base and J by 7 bases, with 15 bases between the two germline ends. The CDR3 bases are TGTGCCAGCAGCCAAGGTCCCCGGGGGTGGAATACGCAGTATTTT. Translated: CASSQGPRGWNTQYF.

The chain recombines TRBV11-2 with TRBJ1-1; 10 bases match TRBD1. With V trimmed by 3 bases and J by 5 bases, 9 bases remained unmatched. The CDR3 covers 16 residues. CDR1 and CDR2 (germline): SGHAT, FQNNGV. The CDR3 coding sequence is TGTGCCAGCAGCTTGACAGGGGGCTTGGGTGGGACTGAAGCTTTCTTT. Protein product: CASSLTGGLGGTEAFF.

This clonotype was seen ten or more times. The CDR3 reads CSSSGGLYNEQFF. The CDR3 DNA is TGCAGTTCAAGCGGGGGGCTCTACAATGAGCAGTTCTTC. The chain links TRBV20-1 to TRBJ2-1, with 9 bases matching TRBD2. The germline V gene has CDR1 DFQATT and CDR2 SNEGSKA (reference sequence). This CDR3 has 13 amino acids. With 8 bases clipped from V and 3 bases from J, the junction kept 5 bases outside the gene matches.

The gene calls are TRBV29-1 and TRBJ2-7, with TRBD1 matching over 11 bases. J lost 2 bases, V lost 6 bases, and 3 bases had no gene match. Looked up from germline, CDR1 is SQVTM and CDR2 is ANQGSEA. CDR3 size: 13 residues. Here the CDR3 DNA reads TGCAGCGTCGGGGGACAGGGGGCCTACGAGCAGTACTTC. The encoded protein is CSVGGQGAYEQYF.

At least ten counts were recorded for this clonotype. V and J are TRBV20-1 and TRBJ2-3; D call uncertain. Germline CDR1 and CDR2: DFQATT and SNEGSKA (reference sequence). The V gene lost 6 bases and the J gene lost 0 bases, with 7 bases spanning the gap. This CDR3 has 12 residues. The CDR3 region has the DNA TGCAGTGCGACCCCTAGCACAGATACGCAGTATTTT. Residues: CSATPSTDTQYF.

This clonotype appeared a few times. The chain has TRBV2 and TRBJ1-2; D not resolved. This CDR3 is 13 amino acids long. Germline loops: CDR1 SNHLY, CDR2 FYNNEI. Trimming left V 2 bases short and J 4 bases short, with 8 bases between. The CDR3 here is CASSETASYGYTF. The CDR3 DNA is TGTGCCAGCAGTGAAACAGCTTCCTATGGCTACACCTTC.

This clonotype was picked up many times. V and J are TRBV7-9 and TRBJ2-1; 8 bases map to TRBD2. There are 13 residues in the CDR3. The ends lost 6 bases at V and 4 bases at J; junction bases unmatched: 2. Germline V gene data show CDR1 as SEHNR and CDR2 as FQNEAQ (reference sequence). CDR3 in amino acids: CASRLAEYNEQFF. DNA for the CDR3: TGTGCCAGCAGACTAGCGGAGTACAATGAGCAGTTCTTC.

The chain employs TRBV7-1 and TRBJ2-3, with no clear D. The last part of the DNA fits TRBJ2-5 better; the J call may be wrong. TRBV7-1 is an ORF, and what it does is uncertain. The CDR3 is 14 residues long. The CDR3 region has the DNA TGTGCCAGCAGCTCCTGGTGGGTGCGGGAGACCCAGTACTTC. It encodes CASSSWWVRETQYF.

This clonotype was counted at least ten times. This chain joins TRBV10-2 and TRBJ1-2; D is ambiguous. V shed 2 bases and J shed 7 bases, with 14 bases lying between them. This CDR3 is built from 14 residues. CDR1 WSHSY and CDR2 SAAADI come from the germline V gene. CDR3: CASSEGLGPSGYTF. As DNA, the CDR3 is TGCGCCAGCAGTGAGGGGCTTGGGCCCTCTGGCTACACCTTC.

Notes on this clonotype: A read error may explain this, as a much larger clone is one base away. The J gene is TRBJ2-7, the V gene TRBV6-2 or TRBV6-3; 12 bases match TRBD2. This CDR3 has 16 amino acids. Germline CDR1 is MNHEY and CDR2 is SVGEGT. J was trimmed by 3 bases and V by 4 bases; bases with no gene match: 7. CDR3 sequence: CASSFTSGGIVYEQYF. CDR3 DNA sequence: TGTGCCAGCAGTTTCACTAGCGGGGGGATAGTCTACGAGCAGTACTTC.

The sample holds many counts of this clonotype. The chain recombines TRBV12-3 or TRBV12-4 with TRBJ1-1; TRBD1 matches 7 bases. The J segment lost 4 bases and the V segment lost 7 bases, leaving 6 bases of the junction unmatched. This CDR3 is 13 amino acids long. Here the CDR3 reads CASNWDRSTEAFF. CDR3 in DNA: TGTGCCAGCAACTGGGACAGAAGCACTGAAGCTTTCTTT.

In this sample, this clonotype turned up many times. The chain recombines TRBV9 with TRBJ1-2; no reliable D call. The CDR3 is made up of 14 amino acids. CDR1 and CDR2 from the germline V gene are SGDLS and YYNGEE. Trimming removed 0 bases from V and 1 base from J, with 7 bases in between. CDR3 DNA sequence: TGTGCCAGCAGCGTAGCTGACAATAACTATGGCTACACCTTC. It translates to CASSVADNNYGYTF.

In this sample, this clonotype turned up many times. The V call is TRBV30, the J call TRBJ2-7; no clear D. The germline CDR1 and CDR2 sequences are GTSNPN and SVGIG (reference sequence). Between the trimmed V and J ends, which lost 6 bases and 5 bases, there was a span of 14 bases. The CDR3 sequence is 12 residues long. Here the CDR3 DNA reads TGTGCCTGCCCTAGTAGTAGCCACGAGCAGTACTTC. Its protein product is CACPSSSHEQYF.

V and J are TRBV2 and TRBJ1-4; no definite D call. The germline gives CDR1 SNHLY, CDR2 FYNNEI. The CDR3 totals 15 residues. Trimming shortened V by 8 bases and J by 8 bases, and 21 bases separated the two germline ends. The CDR3 DNA reads TGTGCCAGCTCCCCCATGGTTAGACCGGGAGAAAAACTGTTTTTT. It specifies CASSPMVRPGEKLFF. The complete variable domain, with remaining parts taken from reference TRBV2 and TRBJ1-4, reads EPEVTQTPSHQVTQMGQEVILRCVPISNHLYFYWYRQILGQKVEFLVSFYNNEISEKSEIFDDQFSVERPDGSNFTLKIRSTKLEDSAMYFCASSPMVRPGEKLFFGSGTQLSVL.

This clonotype was observed many times. The chain carries TRBV7-2 and TRBJ1-5; D gene unclear. The CDR3 is 14 residues long. The germline V gene has CDR1 SGHTA and CDR2 FQGNSA. V was pared by 4 bases and J by 4 bases, with 11 bases between. CDR3 region: CASSSRQGNQPQHF. The CDR3 DNA reads as TGTGCCAGCAGCTCCCGGCAAGGGAATCAGCCCCAGCATTTT.

This clonotype came up many times. The chain joins TRBV4-1 to TRBJ1-3; 8 nucleotides align to TRBD1. CDR1 and CDR2 from the germline V gene are MGHRA and YSYEKL. The CDR3 sequence is 17 residues long. V dropped 3 bases and J dropped 4; count of bases not matched to a gene: 11. CDR3 sequence reads: CASSQPTGGSRGNTIYF. The CDR3 bases are TGCGCCAGCAGCCAGCCTACAGGGGGTTCGAGAGGAAACACCATATATTTT.

Ten or more counts support this clonotype. The rearrangement uses TRBV19 and TRBJ1-1, with 8 bases aligning to TRBD1. V shed 4 bases, J shed 11 bases, and the junction held 6 bases outside the gene matches. This CDR3 region has 12 residues. Germline V gene data show CDR1 as LNHDA and CDR2 as SQIVND (reference sequence). The chain's CDR3 is CASSTRGRAAFF. The CDR3 DNA sequence: TGTGCCAGTAGTACCAGGGGGCGGGCGGCTTTCTTT. Combining the CDR3 with reference TRBV19 and TRBJ1-1 gives the whole variable domain DGGITQSPKYLFRKEGQNVTLSCEQNLNHDAMYWYRQDPGQGLRLIYYSQIVNDFQKGDIAEGYSVSREKKESFPLTVTSAQKNPTAFYLCASSTRGRAAFFGQGTRLTVV.

This clonotype was detected many times. J is TRBJ2-1 and V is TRBV20-1, with 11 nucleotides matching TRBD2. V was clipped by 6 bases and J by 0 bases; unmatched bases: 13. This CDR3 spans 18 amino acids. The germline gives CDR1 DFQATT, CDR2 SNEGSKA (reference sequence). The CDR3, as DNA: TGCAGTGCCCTTGGACTAGCGGGCACCCGCGGCTCCTACAATGAGCAGTTCTTC. Protein product: CSALGLAGTRGSYNEQFF.

At least ten counts were recorded for this clonotype. The V and J genes are TRBV24-1 and TRBJ1-2; D unclear. V was pared by 0 bases and J by 2 bases, with 6 bases between. Per the germline V gene, CDR1 is KGHDR and CDR2 is SFDVKD. The CDR3 has 14 amino acids. CDR3 coding DNA: TGTGCCACCAGTGATTTGTACAGAAACTATGGCTACACCTTC. It translates to CATSDLYRNYGYTF.

The CDR3 DNA is TGTGCCAGCAGTGACGCTCAGGGATCTGATACGCAGTATTTT. This encodes CASSDAQGSDTQYF. The gene calls are TRBV6-4 and TRBJ2-3, with D maybe TRBD1 (5 bases). This CDR3 contains 14 residues. Germline V gene sequence: CDR1 MRHNA, CDR2 SNTAGT. Trimming removed 2 bases at V and 6 bases at J, with 12 bases between.

This clonotype was picked up many times. This chain connects TRBV27 to TRBJ2-3; D is undetermined. The CDR3 loop spans 14 amino acids. Per germline, CDR1 MNHEY and CDR2 SMNVEV (reference sequence). Deletions cut 3 bases from V and 1 base from J, with 8 bases between. The CDR3 is CASSFSRGTDTQYF. In nucleotides, the CDR3 is TGTGCCAGCAGTTTTTCTAGGGGCACAGATACGCAGTATTTT.

This clonotype was counted at least ten times. V is TRBV10-2 and J is TRBJ1-6; TRBD1 is a possible D gene (5 bases). V shed 3 bases and J shed 3 bases, with 15 bases lying between them. Per germline, CDR1 WSHSY and CDR2 SAAADI. The CDR3 loop spans 17 amino acids. CDR3 nucleotide sequence: TGCGCCAGCAGTGACCCGGGAAGACAGAACTATAATTCACCCCTCCACTTT. The encoded protein is CASSDPGRQNYNSPLHF.

This clonotype has a handful of counts. The CDR3 here is CASSFFYPAGVSYEQYF. The CDR3 DNA is TGTGCCAGCAGCTTTTTCTACCCGGCTGGGGTGTCCTACGAGCAGTACTTC. This chain connects TRBV13 to TRBJ2-7, with D unclear. Germline V gene lookup returns CDR1 PRHDT and CDR2 FYEKMQ (reference sequence). Trimming took 3 bases from V and 1 from J, leaving 19 bases between them. The CDR3 runs 17 residues.

The V call is TRBV19, the J call TRBJ1-1; the D is unclear. V was shortened by 7 bases and J by 5 bases, with 20 bases between the two germline ends. This CDR3 has 15 amino acids. Germline loops: CDR1 LNHDA, CDR2 SQIVND (reference sequence). The CDR3 DNA reads TGTGCCAGTACTTTACCAGGACGAGGGAAAACTGAAGCTTTCTTT. It is translated as CASTLPGRGKTEAFF.

This clonotype showed up many times. This chain joins TRBV25-1 and TRBJ1-6; possible D gene TRBD1, 6 bases. The CDR3 has 12 amino acids. V gave up 8 bases and J gave up 7 bases, with 9 bases separating them. The V gene's germline CDR1 is MGHDK and CDR2 SYGVNS. CDR3 nucleotides: TGTGCCAGCGGCAGGGGAAATTCACCCCTCCACTTT. Translated, it gives CASGRGNSPLHF.

The V call is TRBV19, the J call TRBJ1-5; no clear D gene. The CDR3 length is 12 residues. The ends were cut back, 8 bases at V and 5 bases at J, with 10 bases in the middle. Per germline, CDR1 LNHDA and CDR2 SQIVND (reference sequence). The CDR3 reads CASGDGDQPQHF. The DNA of the CDR3 is TGTGCCAGTGGCGACGGCGATCAGCCCCAGCATTTT.

In this sample, this clonotype turned up many times. The rearrangement joins TRBV20-1 to TRBJ2-1, with 12 positions matching TRBD2. V lost 5 bases, J lost 8 bases, and 7 bases stayed unmatched. The CDR3 length is 14 residues. Germline V CDR1 and CDR2: DFQATT, SNEGSKA (reference sequence). This CDR3 is CSAPRTSGADEQFF. The CDR3 bases are TGCAGTGCTCCCAGGACTAGCGGGGCGGATGAGCAGTTCTTC.

The rearrangement links TRBV15 to TRBJ1-1, with no clear D. The V gene lost 0 bases and the J gene lost 0 bases, with 11 bases spanning the gap. The CDR3 sequence is 16 residues long. Germline values: CDR1 LNHNV, CDR2 YYDKDF (reference sequence). The CDR3 bases are TGTGCCACCAGCAGAGATCTCGTGGCACTGAACACTGAAGCTTTCTTT. It encodes CATSRDLVALNTEAFF.

There are many counts of this clonotype. The rearrangement links TRBV12-5 to TRBJ2-2; weak D call: TRBD1 (6 bases). This CDR3 contains 13 residues. Between the trimmed V and J ends, which lost 6 bases and 7 bases, there was a span of 12 bases. The germline CDR1 and CDR2 sequences are LGHNT and FRNRAP. CDR3 loop: CASGSGANGELFF. The DNA of the CDR3 is TGTGCTAGTGGGTCAGGGGCGAACGGGGAGCTGTTTTTT.

This clonotype was found many times. The rearrangement uses TRBV5-8 and TRBJ2-5; 7 positions match TRBD2. V was pared by 5 bases and J by 0 bases, with 4 bases of the junction left unmatched. There are 14 residues in the CDR3. Per the germline V gene, CDR1 is SGHTS and CDR2 is YDEGEE. This CDR3 reads CASSGGVYQETQYF. Here the CDR3 DNA reads TGTGCCAGCAGTGGGGGGGTGTACCAAGAGACCCAGTACTTC.